Each of the 12 T cell receptor beta chains below was sequenced from the same sample in a study of control samples from healthy donors and cancer patients. TCRdb keeps only in-frame clones here, not all; method: immunoSEQ multiplex PCR. The sample yields about 100,000 clones, more than 75% seen once. What was sequenced was blood. Receptor source: a woman aged 50 to 65 in good health.

The rearrangement uses TRBV7-9 and TRBJ2-5, with 14 nucleotides matching TRBD2. The CDR3 loop spans 19 amino acids. Germline assignment: CDR1 SEHNR and CDR2 FQNEAQ (reference sequence). Losses at the gene ends were 4 bases for V and 2 bases for J; bases not matched to a gene: 12. Here the CDR3 DNA reads TGTGCCAGCAGCTCGACCGGACTAGCGGGAGGACGAAGACAAGAGACCCAGTACTTC. Amino acids: CASSSTGLAGGRRQETQYF.

The J gene is TRBJ1-2, the V gene TRBV5-1; TRBD1 matches at 7 bases. Unmatched junction bases numbered 4, after V lost 5 bases and J lost 3 bases. This CDR3 is built from 13 residues. Germline CDR1 reads SGHRS; CDR2 reads YFSETQ. CDR3 DNA sequence: TGCGCCAGCAGACCGACAGGGTACTATGGCTACACCTTC. It yields the protein CASRPTGYYGYTF.

The J gene is TRBJ1-1, the V gene TRBV6-4; D ambiguous. The CDR3 is 13 amino acids. Between the trimmed V and J ends, which lost 5 bases and 5 bases, there was a span of 12 bases. Germline-derived CDR1 and CDR2 are MRHNA and SNTAGT. CDR3 sequence (DNA): TGTGCCAGCAGTAACCTTCCTGGGACTGAAGCTTTCTTT. Protein product: CASSNLPGTEAFF.

The V call is TRBV6-2 or TRBV6-3, the J call TRBJ2-1; 9 bases agree with TRBD2. CDR3 size: 15 residues. The ends lost 3 bases at V and 4 bases at J; junction bases unmatched: 4. Germline V gene sequence: CDR1 MNHEY, CDR2 SVGEGT. This CDR3 reads CASSYGRGGYNEQFF. The CDR3 region has the DNA TGTGCCAGCAGTTATGGGCGGGGGGGTTACAATGAGCAGTTCTTC.

The chain is built from TRBV6-5 and TRBJ2-2; possibly TRBD1 or TRBD2 for D (5 bases each). Germline V gene lookup returns CDR1 MNHEY and CDR2 SVGAGI. The length of the CDR3 is 14 residues. V was clipped by 0 bases and J by 7 bases, with 9 bases between them. The CDR3 spells CASSYSLGVGELFF. The CDR3 DNA follows: TGTGCCAGCAGTTACTCCTTGGGGGTCGGGGAGCTGTTTTTT.

The V call is TRBV30, the J call TRBJ1-1; D is perhaps TRBD1 (6 bases). The germline CDR1 and CDR2 sequences are GTSNPN and SVGIG (reference sequence). V was shortened by 3 bases and J by 4 bases, with 15 bases between the two germline ends. This CDR3 spans 14 amino acids. The CDR3 sequence is CAWRYGGRGTEAFF. CDR3 sequence (DNA): TGTGCCTGGAGGTATGGGGGGCGCGGCACTGAAGCTTTCTTT.

This clone was counted between two and nine times. V is TRBV19 and J is TRBJ2-5; D ambiguous. The germline V and J ends were trimmed by 5 bases and 2 bases, with 15 bases remaining between them. CDR3 length: 15 residues. Germline loops: CDR1 LNHDA, CDR2 SQIVND (reference sequence). Written as DNA, the CDR3 is TGTGCCAGTAGTGATTTCACGGGCTTTCAAGAGACCCAGTACTTC. This sequence encodes CASSDFTGFQETQYF.

The rearrangement links TRBV27 to TRBJ1-2, with D tentatively TRBD1 (5 bases). The CDR3 covers 15 residues. Looked up from germline, CDR1 is MNHEY and CDR2 is SMNVEV (reference sequence). V lost 2 bases and J lost 7, with 17 bases in between. CDR3 protein: CASSLGQGRFSGYTF. The CDR3 DNA reads as TGTGCCAGCAGTTTAGGGCAGGGTCGGTTCTCTGGCTACACCTTC.

This chain links TRBV9 with TRBJ2-3; 12 nucleotides match TRBD2. The CDR3 is 15 amino acids. Germline V lookup: CDR1 SGDLS, CDR2 YYNGEE. V was clipped by 5 bases and J by 6 bases; unmatched bases: 7. The CDR3 sequence: CASRPSGGGLDTQYF. The CDR3 DNA is TGTGCCAGCAGACCTAGCGGGGGGGGATTGGATACGCAGTATTTT. The whole variable domain, filled in from reference TRBV9 and TRBJ2-3, reads DSGVTQTPKHLITATGQRVTLRCSPRSGDLSVYWYQQSLDQGLQFLIQYYNGEERAKGNILERFSAQQFPDLHSELNLSSLELGDSALYFCASRPSGGGLDTQYFGPGTRLTVL.

The rearrangement joins TRBV10-1 to TRBJ2-4, with 7 nucleotides matching TRBD1. This CDR3 is 15 amino acids long. Germline V lookup: CDR1 WNHNN, CDR2 SYGVQD (reference sequence). The V gene end was trimmed by 9 bases and the J gene end by 2 bases; junction bases not matched to a gene: 10. The DNA of the CDR3 is TGCGCCAGTTCACAGGGGAGCTCGACCAAAAACATTCAGTACTTC. As protein: CASSQGSSTKNIQYF.

The J gene is TRBJ1-2, the V gene TRBV24-1; 7 nucleotides line up with TRBD1. Germline V gene sequence: CDR1 KGHDR, CDR2 SFDVKD. The V segment lost 4 bases and the J segment 4 bases; nucleotides outside the gene matches: 5. The CDR3 extends over 14 amino acids. CDR3 DNA sequence: TGTGCCACCAGTGAAGATGACAGGGCCTATGGCTACACCTTC. It is translated as CATSEDDRAYGYTF.

A few counts support this clone. The chain uses TRBV6-2 or TRBV6-3 and TRBJ2-1; tentatively, D is TRBD2 (6 bases). The germline V gene has CDR1 MNHEY and CDR2 SVGEGT. The length of the CDR3 is 14 residues. Trimming cost V 4 bases and J 10 bases, with 17 bases left between them. The CDR3, as DNA: TGTGCCAGCAGTTCGGGAGAAGTCTTCGGCGAGCAGTTCTTC. The encoded protein is CASSSGEVFGEQFF.